The clone carrying this TCR beta chain was observed a handful of times. This sample also contains other DNA sequences that code for the same CDR3. The study counted Cohort 3 donors as recovered given two negative PCRs, clearance, or symptom resolution. Method: immunoSEQ multiplex PCR; TCRdb's copy keeps in-frame clones and lacks some. The top ten hold 0.95% to 1.5% of the sample, which has over 200,000 clones, around 90% seen once. These data come from a study of blood T cell repertoires in COVID-19. Trimming left V 4 bases short and J 2 bases short, with 9 bases between. The CDR3 is made up of 15 amino acids. CDR1 MNHEY and CDR2 SVGEGT come from the germline V gene.

Specimen: PBMCs or T cells enriched from blood (not recorded which). The chain employs TRBV6-2 or TRBV6-3 and TRBJ2-6; the D gene is possibly TRBD2 (6 bases). This receptor was identified in a man aged 30 to 45 who had recovered from COVID-19. The CDR3 DNA is TGTGCCAGCAGTTCGGGCGGGGCTGGGGCCAACGTCCTGACTTTC. Translation: CASSSGGAGANVLTF.